This T cell receptor beta chain was sequenced for a study of patients and donors after allogeneic stem cell transplantation. CDR1 is SNHLY, CDR2 FYNNEI, per germline. The germline V and J ends were trimmed by 6 bases and 0 bases, with 12 bases remaining between them. This CDR3 comprises 15 residues. TCRdb reprocessed the RT-PCR reads via MiXCR and lists one record per CDR3 protein. The repertoire includes some 960,000 distinct CDR3 sequences, 15% to 20% of them detected once, and 5.5% to 6.5% sits in the top ten. This clonotype showed up just once. The receptor comes from a human donor who was either an allogeneic HSCT recipient or a stem cell or donor lymphocyte infusion donor (not recorded which). It is not recorded whose cells these are; they may come from a transplant donor. The sample taken for sequencing was blood, either unsorted or a sorted T cell fraction (not recorded which). The chain is built from TRBV2 and TRBJ1-5; D may be TRBD1 (5 bases). CDR3 bases: TGTGCCAGCAGAATACAGGCCCCTAGCAATCAGCCCCAGCATTTT. Protein product: CASRIQAPSNQPQHF.